This T cell receptor (beta chain) was captured by sequencing in a study of CD8+ T cells in alopecia areata (dated by TCRdb to 2017 to 2018). Broadly, across the study: In both human patients and the C3H/HeJ mouse model, the study applied high-throughput TCRbeta sequencing to look at T cell clonal expansion in alopecia areata. Scalp tissue and sorted CD4+ and CD8+ peripheral blood T cells from patchy and totalis/universalis alopecia areata patients and from healthy controls were covered by human TCRbeta sequencing. Clonality in the scalp was compared among normal scalp (n=4), patchy alopecia areata scalp (n=8), and alopecia totalis/universalis scalp (n=8). The RNA source kit depended on sample type: the PAXgene miRNA kit for fixed scalp, the miRNeasy kit for PBMCs, and the RNeasy kit for mouse skin. Amplification of TCRbeta CDR3 regions was done by immunoSEQ multiplex PCR using 35 Vbeta forward primers and 13 Jbeta reverse primers. Overall study outcomes, separate from this receptor: Shared TCR sequences between patients were less evident than in mice, which may be partly attributable to HLA diversity in the patient population. Lesional scalp, especially in alopecia totalis/universalis, showed higher clonality and more expanded CD8+ clones than normal scalp, suggesting antigenic drive. Unlike mouse skin, where gammadelta T cells dominate, normal human skin contains resident alphabeta T cells that get sequenced too, which complicates analysis of the scalp TCR repertoire.

In this sample, this clone turned up a few times. No antigen is known for it. No base quality values were provided; no much bigger clone lies one nucleotide off. V is clipped by 4 bases and J by 0 bases, and the sequence between their germline boundaries is 16 bases long. Counted from cysteine to phenylalanine, this CDR3 has 17 amino acids. The read is trimmed to its CDR3 DNA, 51 bases read in frame from base 1. As encoded in the germline V gene, CDR1 is MDHEN while CDR2 is SYDVKM. PBMCs were isolated by density centrifugation and stained for CD3, CD4 and CD8, after which CD4+ and CD8+ T cells were sorted on a FACSAria. Scalp biopsies and blood samples were obtained from unaffected controls. Library preparation used the immunoSEQ multiplex PCR assay. RNA was extracted from all samples and reverse transcribed into cDNA as template for TCR sequencing. First-strand cDNA was synthesized using SuperScript III with a 2:1 mix of oligo-dT and random hexamers. A synthetic immune receptor repertoire was used to assess amplification bias, and residual bias was removed computationally. Concerning the study's data processing: Raw reads were preprocessed to remove errors, and CDR3 was defined by IMGT conventions from the conserved cysteine to phenylalanine. To get clonality, Shannon entropy was normalized by log2 of the number of productive unique TCRs and the result was subtracted from 1. Whether each scalp clone was CD4 or CD8 was inferred by checking scalp TCRbeta sequences against the CD4 and CD8 repertoires from sorted blood. Drawn from immuneACCESS, this table holds only the in-frame rearrangements with V and J called that TCRdb kept. Clones are partly lost; checked studies trace under half to an unresolved V gene and leave the rest unexplained. Clone size and the V and J calls come from that table; the DNA yielded D and trimming. Present in this sample are roughly 150,000 clones, more than 55% of which were seen just once. Jointly, the top ten make up 30% to 45% of the sample.

The receptor comes from a human donor in good health. The sequencing input was CD8+ T cells sorted from blood. The sequence joins TRBV28 to TRBJ1-5, with an unclear D gene assignment. The CDR3 region has the sequence CASSSPRIGGSNQPQHF. The nucleotides read TGTGCCAGCAGTTCCCCCCGGATCGGCGGTAGCAATCAGCCCCAGCATTTT.